A single sample is the source of the 14 T cell receptor beta chains below, sequenced in a study of neurological immune-mediated disorders. TCRdb reprocessed the 5' RACE reads via MiXCR and lists one record per CDR3 protein. The data contain approximately 60,000 distinct CDR3 sequences, roughly 3.7% of them seen just once; the ten biggest clones take up roughly 2.5%. Sequenced input: PBMCs. Receptor source: a man aged 45-65 years with multiple sclerosis.

The chain employs TRBV7-8 and TRBJ2-1, with a weak D call TRBD1 (5 bases). Germline CDR1 and CDR2: SGHVS and FQNEAQ. This CDR3 has 16 residues. The ends were cut back, 5 bases at V and 0 bases at J, with 14 bases in the middle. The CDR3 reads CASSPGRASSYNEQFF. The CDR3 DNA reads TGTGCCAGCAGCCCAGGGCGTGCAAGCTCCTACAATGAGCAGTTCTTC.

Ten or more counts support this clonotype. CDR3 sequence: CSVSQEAFYGYTF. The CDR3 nucleotides read TGCAGCGTTTCCCAGGAGGCCTTCTATGGCTACACCTTC. V and J are TRBV29-1 and TRBJ1-2; D is unresolved. CDR1 and CDR2 from the germline V gene are SQVTM and ANQGSEA. V shed 5 bases and J shed 4 bases, with 14 bases lying between them. This CDR3 has 13 amino acids.

This clonotype was detected many times. The chain uses TRBV7-9 and TRBJ2-1; 7 bases match TRBD1. The CDR3 length is 14 residues. The V gene end was trimmed by 1 base and the J gene end by 9 bases; junction bases not matched to a gene: 6. Germline lookup yields CDR1 SEHNR and CDR2 FQNEAQ (reference sequence). Written as DNA, the CDR3 is TGTGCCAGCAGCTTAGTTAGGGGGCCGGTTGAGCAGTTCTTC. This translates into CASSLVRGPVEQFF.

In this sample, this clonotype turned up many times. This chain uses TRBV16 with TRBJ2-7; tentative D call: TRBD1 (5 bases). This CDR3 has 14 residues. Germline CDR1 KGHSY, CDR2 FQNENV. The V and J ends lost 1 base and 2 bases respectively, with 9 bases between them. The CDR3 DNA follows: TGTGCCAGCAGCCAATTCGGCAGGGCCTACGAGCAGTACTTC. Translated: CASSQFGRAYEQYF.

V gene TRBV3-1 combines with J gene TRBJ2-3, with D unclear. V lost 2 bases and J 4 bases, leaving 16 bases between the germline ends. Germline loops: CDR1 LGHDT, CDR2 YNNKEL (reference sequence). The CDR3 loop spans 16 amino acids. CDR3 nucleotides: TGTGCCAGCAGCCAACTGGAGCCCCCGGTCGCAGATACGCAGTATTTT. Residues: CASSQLEPPVADTQYF.

At least ten counts were recorded for this clonotype. V is TRBV4-1 and J is TRBJ1-1; TRBD1 agrees at 7 bases. The ends lost 2 bases at V and 5 bases at J; junction bases unmatched: 5. CDR1 MGHRA and CDR2 YSYEKL come from the germline V gene. This CDR3 comprises 14 residues. CDR3: CASSQRSQGTEAFF. CDR3 bases: TGCGCCAGCAGCCAAAGATCACAGGGGACTGAAGCTTTCTTT.

This clonotype showed up many times. This chain's CDR3 is CASSQDAAHSGANVLTF. DNA of the CDR3: TGTGCCAGCAGCCAAGACGCAGCCCACTCTGGGGCCAACGTCCTGACTTTC. This chain joins TRBV4-2 and TRBJ2-6; D is ambiguous. The CDR3 spans 17 residues. Germline V gene lookup returns CDR1 LGHNA and CDR2 YNFKEQ. V was clipped by 0 bases and J by 0 bases, with 9 bases between them.

This clonotype was detected many times. The V call is TRBV5-5, the J call TRBJ2-1, with 8 bases identical to TRBD1. Unmatched junction bases numbered 2, after V lost 0 bases and J lost 3 bases. CDR3 length: 15 residues. Germline V gene data show CDR1 as SGHKS and CDR2 as YYEKEE (reference sequence). The CDR3 DNA is TGTGCCAGCAGCTTGGCGGGACAGGACTACAATGAGCAGTTCTTC. Protein sequence: CASSLAGQDYNEQFF.

This clonotype was seen repeatedly, ten times or more. V and J are TRBV7-9 and TRBJ2-2, with D possibly being TRBD1 (5 bases). The CDR3 consists of 17 residues. Germline CDR1 reads SEHNR; CDR2 reads FQNEAQ (reference sequence). V was cut by 5 bases and J by 3 bases, with 19 bases left in between. CDR3 nucleotides: TGTGCCAGCAGCCCCCCACTCGTGCAGGGATACACCGGGGAGCTGTTTTTT. Protein sequence: CASSPPLVQGYTGELFF.

A remark on this clonotype: A much larger clone sits a single nucleotide away, making a read error possible. This chain links TRBV5-1 with TRBJ2-3; D is uncertain. The CDR3 is 13 amino acids. CDR1 and CDR2 (germline): SGHRS, YFSETQ. Trimming shortened V by 0 bases and J by 6 bases, and 8 bases separated the two germline ends. CDR3 region: CASSLGTNDTQYF. As DNA, the CDR3 is TGCGCCAGCAGCTTGGGAACGAACGATACGCAGTATTTT.

This clonotype was detected ten times or more. V and J are TRBV29-1 and TRBJ2-1; D not resolved. From germline, CDR1 is SQVTM and CDR2 ANQGSEA. This CDR3 region has 12 residues. V was clipped by 4 bases and J by 1 base, with 5 bases between them. The CDR3 loop is CSVGGSYNEQFF. Here the CDR3 DNA reads TGCAGCGTTGGGGGTTCCTACAATGAGCAGTTCTTC.

This clonotype has more than one count but fewer than ten. The rearrangement links TRBV12-3 or TRBV12-4 to TRBJ1-2, with D unclear. This CDR3 region has 13 residues. V dropped 6 bases and J dropped 2 bases, with 10 bases sitting between them. CDR3 protein: CASSPTGNYGYTF. The CDR3 coding sequence is TGTGCCAGCAGCCCCACCGGCAACTATGGCTACACCTTC.

Concerning this clonotype itself: One base away lies a much larger clone, so this may be a sequencing read error. The chain recombines TRBV27 with TRBJ1-4; D unresolved. The CDR3 has 14 amino acids. From germline, CDR1 is MNHEY and CDR2 SMNVEV (reference sequence). The CDR3 sequence is CANSLRITNEKLFF. CDR3 coding DNA: TGTGCCAACAGTTTAAGGATCACTAATGAAAAACTGTTTTTT.

This clonotype has a count of ten or more. The chain is built from TRBV20-1 and TRBJ1-2, with D unresolved. Germline V gene lookup returns CDR1 DFQATT and CDR2 SNEGSKA (reference sequence). V lost 6 bases and J lost 3, with 5 bases in between. This CDR3 has 10 residues. CDR3 amino acids: CSAADYGYTF. As DNA, the CDR3 is TGCAGTGCAGCGGACTATGGCTACACCTTC.